This T cell receptor (beta chain) was observed in a study of blood T cell repertoires in COVID-19. The repertoire was sequenced with immunoSEQ multiplex PCR; TCRdb's copy has only in-frame clones and lacks some. This table has 140,000 or so clones, about 79% appearing once. With regard to this clone: Other nucleotide sequences in the sample specify the same CDR3.

Germline V gene data show CDR1 as SGHTA and CDR2 as FQGNSA. The trim removed 4 bases at V and 1 base at J, leaving 4 bases unmatched. The CDR3 loop spans 15 amino acids. The material sequenced was peripheral blood. The TCR comes from a man in his fifties or sixties with active or convalescent COVID-19. The chain couples TRBV7-2 to TRBJ1-3; TRBD1 aligns across 7 bases. The CDR3 coding sequence is TGTGCCAGCAGCTCCTACAGGGGTTCTGGAAACACCATATATTTT. Amino acid sequence: CASSSYRGSGNTIYF.